These 20 T cell receptor beta chains were all obtained from the same sample, sequenced in a study. TCRdb processed the RT-PCR reads anew with MiXCR; each CDR3 protein has one entry. The table includes almost 700,000 distinct CDR3 sequences, more than 13% detected once. Sequencing used memory CD4+ T cells from blood. The receptors stem from a female donor in good health, serving as a healthy control.

V gene TRBV9 combines with J gene TRBJ2-7, with 9 positions matching TRBD2. CDR3 length: 14 residues. The germline CDR1 and CDR2 sequences are SGDLS and YYNGEE. The trim removed 2 bases at V and 4 bases at J, leaving 4 bases unmatched. CDR3 sequence: CASSVRLAEYEQYF. DNA of the CDR3: TGTGCCAGCAGCGTCAGACTAGCGGAATACGAGCAGTACTTC.

V usage is TRBV20-1 and J usage is TRBJ2-7, with 11 bases identical to TRBD2. The CDR3 has 14 residues. CDR1 and CDR2 (germline): DFQATT, SNEGSKA (reference sequence). The trim removed 3 bases at V and 7 bases at J, leaving 8 bases unmatched. This chain's CDR3 is CSARTSGTVREQYF. In DNA form, the CDR3 reads TGCAGTGCTAGGACTAGCGGGACCGTGAGGGAGCAGTACTTC.

Here the CDR3 reads CATSDPDRQGPSSGANVLTF. The CDR3 DNA follows: TGTGCCACCAGTGATCCCGACAGACAGGGCCCCTCCTCTGGGGCCAACGTCCTGACTTTC. The rearrangement links TRBV24-1 to TRBJ2-6, with 7 bases lining up with TRBD1. Germline CDR1 reads KGHDR; CDR2 reads SFDVKD. The CDR3 covers 20 residues. Germline trimming cut 3 bases from V and 0 bases from J; bases unmatched to any gene: 13.

The sample holds many counts of this clonotype. This chain uses TRBV7-2 with TRBJ2-1; TRBD1 or TRBD2 may be the D gene (5 bases each). The CDR3 length is 13 residues. The germline V gene encodes CDR1 SGHTA and CDR2 FQGNSA. V was clipped by 4 bases and J by 8 bases, with 12 bases between them. As DNA, the CDR3 is TGTGCCAGCAGCTATGGGGCGGGCGATGAGCAGTTCTTC. Protein: CASSYGAGDEQFF. The full variable domain, rest sourced from reference TRBV7-2 and TRBJ2-1, is GAGVSQSPSNKVTEKGKDVELRCDPISGHTALYWYRQSLGQGLEFLIYFQGNSAPDKSGLPSDRFSAERTGGSVSTLTIQRTQQEDSAVYLCASSYGAGDEQFFGPGTRLTVL.

For this clonotype: A much larger clone lies one base from this, so it may be a read error. The V gene is TRBV11-2, the J gene TRBJ1-2; TRBD1 aligns across 9 bases. Germline lookup yields CDR1 SGHAT and CDR2 FQNNGV. CDR3 length: 15 residues. The CDR3 sequence: CASSPTGGSIYDYTF. DNA for the CDR3: TGTGCCAGCAGCCCCACAGGGGGCTCGATCTATGACTACACCTTC.

The chain carries TRBV27 and TRBJ2-2; 7 bases line up with TRBD2. After removal of 0 bases from V and 5 bases from J, the junction contained 9 bases not matched to a gene. The germline gives CDR1 MNHEY, CDR2 SMNVEV (reference sequence). The CDR3 runs to 17 residues. In DNA form, the CDR3 reads TGTGCCAGCAGTTTATCGTGGGGCGGGAGACTTACCGGGGAGCTGTTTTTT. Encoded protein: CASSLSWGGRLTGELFF.

J is TRBJ2-2 and V is TRBV7-2; 7 bases are a match to TRBD2. The CDR3 is 16 residues long. Germline assignment: CDR1 SGHTA and CDR2 FQGNSA. With V trimmed by 4 bases and J by 3 bases, 8 bases remained unmatched. In DNA form, the CDR3 reads TGTGCCAGCAGCTCCAGGTCAGGGAGGGACACCGGGGAGCTGTTTTTT. It encodes CASSSRSGRDTGELFF.

The rearrangement links TRBV20-1 to TRBJ1-5, with 7 bases matching TRBD1. The J segment lost 6 bases and the V segment lost 0 bases, leaving 11 bases of the junction unmatched. CDR3 length equals 16 residues. Germline V gene data show CDR1 as DFQATT and CDR2 as SNEGSKA (reference sequence). CDR3 region: CSARDPRQGRSQPQHF. The CDR3 nucleotides read TGCAGTGCTAGAGATCCTAGACAGGGAAGGAGTCAGCCCCAGCATTTT.

A note on this clonotype: One junction end disagrees with the germline gene, perhaps due to a read error. The chain carries TRBV30 and TRBJ1-1; TRBD1 is a possible D gene (5 bases). Per germline, CDR1 GTSNPN and CDR2 SVGIG (reference sequence). This CDR3 has 13 amino acids. The CDR3 spells CSWSVGQNTEAFF. CDR3 nucleotides: TGTTCCTGGAGTGTTGGACAGAACACTGAAGCTTTCTTT.

The chain is built from TRBV7-2 and TRBJ2-1, with 7 bases identical to TRBD1. The V gene's germline CDR1 is SGHTA and CDR2 FQGNSA. This CDR3 has 14 residues. The J segment lost 3 bases and the V segment lost 5 bases, leaving 4 bases of the junction unmatched. The CDR3 reads CASSRDSNYNEQFF. Written as DNA, the CDR3 is TGTGCCAGCAGCCGGGACAGCAACTACAATGAGCAGTTCTTC. Full variable domain (remainder filled in from reference TRBV7-2 and TRBJ2-1): GAGVSQSPSNKVTEKGKDVELRCDPISGHTALYWYRQSLGQGLEFLIYFQGNSAPDKSGLPSDRFSAERTGGSVSTLTIQRTQQEDSAVYLCASSRDSNYNEQFFGPGTRLTVL.

This clonotype was counted between two and nine times. V gene TRBV20-1 combines with J gene TRBJ1-1; D perhaps matches TRBD1 (5 bases). Trimming took 1 base from V and 4 from J, leaving 10 bases between them. The germline V gene encodes CDR1 DFQATT and CDR2 SNEGSKA (reference sequence). The CDR3 totals 13 residues. The CDR3 loop reads CSARVQVGTEAFF. The CDR3 region has the DNA TGCAGTGCTAGAGTACAGGTTGGCACTGAAGCTTTCTTT.

This rearrangement joins TRBV11-2 to TRBJ2-3; no firm D call. The CDR3 spans 14 residues. The V end was cut by 2 bases, the J end by 0 bases, with 6 bases between. Germline-derived CDR1 and CDR2 are SGHAT and FQNNGV. CDR3 sequence reads: CASSLYVSTDTQYF. The CDR3 nucleotides are TGTGCCAGCAGCTTATACGTTAGCACAGATACGCAGTATTTT.

This clonotype was observed at least ten times. The chain has TRBV7-9 and TRBJ1-1; TRBD1 aligns across 7 bases. CDR1 SEHNR and CDR2 FQNEAQ come from the germline V gene (reference sequence). The CDR3 contains 17 residues. The V and J ends lost 5 bases and 11 bases, in that order; junction bases with no gene match: 23. The CDR3 DNA follows: TGTGCCAGCAGCCCAGGGGGTTGGAGGGGCCGGATAATGCGGGCTTTCTTT. It codes for CASSPGGWRGRIMRAFF.

This clonotype was recorded a few times. J is TRBJ2-3 and V is TRBV5-1; the match to TRBD2 covers 7 bases. Losses at the gene ends were 0 bases for V and 0 bases for J; bases not matched to a gene: 4. CDR3 length: 16 residues. Germline V gives CDR1 SGHRS, CDR2 YFSETQ. CDR3: CASSLDSGFSTDTQYF. The CDR3 DNA sequence: TGCGCCAGCAGCTTGGATAGCGGGTTTAGCACAGATACGCAGTATTTT.

The chain has TRBV27 and TRBJ2-5, with D possibly being TRBD1 (6 bases). Deletions cut 4 bases from V and 4 bases from J, with 19 bases between. This CDR3 is built from 16 residues. The germline V gene has CDR1 MNHEY and CDR2 SMNVEV (reference sequence). The CDR3 DNA is TGTGCCAGCAGTTCAGGAGGAAGGGGGTACGGAGAGACCCAGTACTTC. It yields the protein CASSSGGRGYGETQYF.

This clonotype has only a few counts. The chain carries TRBV16 and TRBJ2-7; TRBD1 is a possible D gene (6 bases). The CDR3 has 16 residues. Germline V CDR1 and CDR2: KGHSY, FQNENV. With 4 bases removed from V and 3 bases from J, the gap between germline ends came to 19 bases. In DNA, the CDR3 is TGTGCCAGCAGCCTAAACCCGGGACACAACAACTACGAGCAGTACTTC. This codes for CASSLNPGHNNYEQYF.

This clonotype showed up just a few times. This chain links TRBV5-4 with TRBJ1-1, with TRBD1 matching 10 bases. CDR1 is SGHNT and CDR2 is YYREEE in the germline V gene (reference sequence). This CDR3 has 15 amino acids. V lost 4 bases and J lost 2; bases outside the gene matches: 5. The CDR3 protein is CASSKRTGGNTEAFF. Here the CDR3 DNA reads TGTGCCAGCAGCAAGCGGACAGGGGGAAACACTGAAGCTTTCTTT.

In this sample, this clonotype turned up a few times. This chain connects TRBV10-3 to TRBJ2-5; no clear D. With 4 bases removed from V and 2 bases from J, the gap between germline ends came to 8 bases. The CDR3 covers 13 residues. Germline V gene lookup returns CDR1 ENHRY and CDR2 SYGVKD. Here the CDR3 reads CAISGRPQETQYF. The CDR3 DNA reads as TGTGCCATCAGTGGGAGACCACAAGAGACCCAGTACTTC.

This clonotype was counted a few times. J is TRBJ2-1 and V is TRBV20-1, with 11 bases identical to TRBD1. Germline loops: CDR1 DFQATT, CDR2 SNEGSKA (reference sequence). The trim removed 3 bases at V and 7 bases at J, leaving 11 bases unmatched. This CDR3 is 16 amino acids long. The DNA of the CDR3 is TGCAGTGCTAGTGTTCCTGGGACAGGGGGGAAGAATGAGCAGTTCTTC. Its protein is CSASVPGTGGKNEQFF.

This clonotype showed up just a few times. In DNA, the CDR3 is TGCGCCAGCAGCTCCGAAGGGGACTATGGCTACACCTTC. It codes for CASSSEGDYGYTF. The V call is TRBV5-1, the J call TRBJ1-2, with D perhaps TRBD1 (5 bases). The V gene's germline CDR1 is SGHRS and CDR2 YFSETQ. The CDR3 is made up of 13 amino acids. V shed 3 bases and J shed 3 bases, with 9 bases lying between them.